The rows below give T cell receptor beta chains drawn from one sample of a study of blood T cell repertoires in COVID-19. TCRdb's table, derived via immunoSEQ multiplex PCR, lists solely in-frame clones and lacks some. The data contain 150,000 to 200,000 clones, approximately 90% of them singletons. The sample taken for sequencing was peripheral blood. Receptors originate from a man in his sixties with active or convalescent COVID-19. Each CDR3 is given with its conserved first and last residue. D genes are given only for firm matches. The listing skips clone size in some rows; elsewhere it reads once, few, many or a size class.

size: .; J: TRBJ2-7; D: TRBD2; V: TRBV10-2; CDR3: CASRNSGGASYEQYF; DNA: TGCGCCAGCAGGAATAGCGGGGGGGCCTCCTACGAGCAGTACTTC
size: .; J: TRBJ1-3; D: TRBD1; V: TRBV5-1; CDR3: CASSLGQGSFGNTIYF; DNA: TGCGCCAGCAGCTTGGGACAGGGTTCTTTCGGAAACACCATATATTTT
size: .; J: TRBJ2-7; D: .; V: TRBV2; CDR3: CASKSLEDYSSYEQYF; DNA: TGTGCCAGCAAGTCCTTAGAGGATTATAGCTCCTACGAGCAGTACTTC
size: .; J: TRBJ2-2; D: TRBD2; V: TRBV7-3; CDR3: CASSLTVSGGAGRRPIPYTGELFF; DNA: TGTGCCAGCAGCTTAACGGTCAGCGGGGGGGCTGGGAGGAGACCAATCCCCTACACCGGGGAGCTGTTTTTT
size: .; J: TRBJ1-1; D: TRBD1; V: TRBV11-3; CDR3: CASSFGTGGTEAFF; DNA: TGTGCCAGCAGCTTTGGGACAGGGGGAACTGAAGCTTTCTTT
size: .; J: TRBJ2-3; D: .; V: TRBV10-2; CDR3: CASSPQDTQYF; DNA: TGCGCCAGCTCCCCCCAGGATACGCAGTATTTT
size: .; J: TRBJ2-2; D: TRBD2; V: TRBV7-9; CDR3: CASSFRLAGVAGELFF; DNA: TGTGCCAGCAGCTTCCGACTAGCGGGGGTCGCCGGGGAGCTGTTTTTT
size: .; J: TRBJ2-3; D: TRBD1; V: TRBV2; CDR3: CASRSTGGIDTQYF; DNA: TGTGCCAGCAGATCGACAGGGGGTATAGATACGCAGTATTTT
size: .; J: TRBJ1-2; D: TRBD1; V: TRBV7-9; CDR3: CASSPDRGGYTF; DNA: TGTGCCAGCAGCCCGGACAGGGGAGGCTACACCTTC
size: .; J: TRBJ1-1; D: TRBD1; V: TRBV4-1; CDR3: CASSRGTAPLNTEAFF; DNA: TGCGCCAGCAGCCGAGGGACAGCACCATTGAACACTGAAGCTTTCTTT
size: .; J: TRBJ1-2; D: TRBD1; V: TRBV3-1/TRBV3-2; CDR3: CASSQAASGGAYGYTF; DNA: TGTGCCAGCAGCCAAGCCGCGTCAGGGGGCGCGTATGGCTACACCTTC
size: .; J: TRBJ2-1; D: TRBD2; V: TRBV7-2; CDR3: CASSLYATSGGADEQFF; DNA: TGTGCCAGCAGCTTATACGCGACTAGCGGGGGGGCCGACGAGCAGTTCTTC
size: .; J: TRBJ2-3; D: TRBD1; V: TRBV5-1; CDR3: CASSFQGQGAFSTDTQYF; DNA: TGCGCCAGCAGCTTTCAGGGACAGGGGGCCTTCAGCACAGATACGCAGTATTTT
size: .; J: TRBJ1-2; D: .; V: TRBV5-8; CDR3: CASSWEAWAAGGYTF; DNA: TGTGCCAGCAGCTGGGAGGCCTGGGCCGCGGGTGGCTACACCTTC
size: .; J: TRBJ2-1; D: TRBD1; V: TRBV11-3; CDR3: CASSSTGLGEQFF; DNA: TGTGCCAGCAGTTCGACAGGGCTTGGTGAGCAGTTCTTC
size: .; J: TRBJ1-2; D: TRBD1; V: TRBV5-1; CDR3: CASSLGGQTHYGYTF; DNA: TGCGCCAGCAGCTTGGGGGGACAGACCCACTATGGCTACACCTTC
size: .; J: TRBJ2-3; D: .; V: TRBV29-1; CDR3: CSVEAPSVYTQYF; DNA: TGCAGCGTTGAAGCCCCCAGTGTCTATACGCAGTATTTT
size: .; J: TRBJ1-1; D: TRBD1; V: TRBV30; CDR3: CAWSRQGRTNTEAFF; DNA: TGTGCCTGGAGCCGACAGGGTCGAACGAACACTGAAGCTTTCTTT
size: .; J: TRBJ2-7; D: .; V: TRBV21-1; CDR3: CASSKESSGVAEQYF; DNA: TGTGCCAGCAGCAAAGAATCTAGCGGGGTTGCCGAGCAGTACTTC
size: few; J: TRBJ2-1; D: TRBD1; V: TRBV5-1; CDR3: CASSPRQGDNNEQFF; DNA: TGCGCCAGCAGCCCACGACAGGGGGATAACAATGAGCAGTTCTTC
size: .; J: TRBJ1-2; D: .; V: TRBV6-4; CDR3: CASSDDRSGGYTF; DNA: TGTGCCAGCAGTGACGACAGGTCGGGAGGCTACACCTTC
size: .; J: TRBJ2-5; D: .; V: TRBV9; CDR3: CASSVRGGVETQYF; DNA: TGTGCCAGCAGCGTACGAGGGGGAGTGGAGACCCAGTACTTC
size: .; J: TRBJ2-2; D: TRBD2; V: TRBV6-5; CDR3: CASSYSGTTTGELFF; DNA: TGTGCCAGCAGTTACTCGGGGACTACAACCGGGGAGCTGTTTTTT
size: .; J: TRBJ1-1; D: .; V: TRBV6-2/TRBV6-3; CDR3: CASSYSRGTTEAFF; DNA: TGTGCCAGCAGTTACTCCCGCGGGACGACTGAAGCTTTCTTT
size: .; J: TRBJ1-2; D: .; V: TRBV19; CDR3: CASSILQNNYGYTF; DNA: TGTGCCAGTAGTATTTTACAGAATAACTATGGCTACACCTTC
size: .; J: TRBJ2-7; D: TRBD1; V: TRBV11-2; CDR3: CASSLAQGAYEQYF; DNA: TGTGCCAGCAGCTTAGCCCAGGGGGCCTACGAGCAGTACTTC
size: .; J: TRBJ1-5; D: TRBD1; V: TRBV12-5; CDR3: CASGLIWTGSQPQHF; DNA: TGTGCTAGTGGTTTGATCTGGACAGGGAGTCAGCCCCAGCATTTT
size: .; J: TRBJ2-5; D: .; V: TRBV29-1; CDR3: CSVGPGGETQYF; DNA: TGCAGCGTTGGTCCCGGAGGGGAGACCCAGTACTTC
size: .; J: TRBJ1-3; D: TRBD1; V: TRBV6-1; CDR3: CASSDQQGARNTIYF; DNA: TGTGCCAGCAGTGACCAACAGGGGGCGCGAAACACCATATATTTT
size: .; J: TRBJ2-7; D: TRBD1; V: TRBV7-8; CDR3: CASSWDRGEYEQYF; DNA: TGTGCCAGCAGCTGGGACAGGGGTGAATACGAGCAGTACTTC
size: .; J: TRBJ1-4; D: .; V: TRBV27; CDR3: CASSLLGGRLFF; DNA: TGTGCCAGCAGTTTGCTGGGAGGGCGACTGTTTTTT
size: .; J: TRBJ1-1; D: .; V: TRBV5-6; CDR3: CASSLAPLNTEAFF; DNA: TGTGCCAGCAGCTTGGCCCCCCTTAACACTGAAGCTTTCTTT
size: few; J: TRBJ2-2; D: TRBD1; V: TRBV4-2; CDR3: CASSQRQGGTGELFF; DNA: TGTGCCAGCAGCCAGAGACAGGGTGGGACCGGGGAGCTGTTTTTT
size: .; J: TRBJ2-7; D: TRBD1; V: TRBV5-1; CDR3: CASSLVRQGVYEQYF; DNA: TGCGCCAGCAGCTTGGTCCGACAGGGGGTCTACGAGCAGTACTTC
size: few; J: TRBJ1-3; D: .; V: TRBV18; CDR3: CASSPRTPWEPLSGNTIYF; DNA: TGTGCCAGCTCACCGAGGACTCCGTGGGAACCTTTGTCTGGAAACACCATATATTTT
size: .; J: TRBJ1-5; D: TRBD1; V: TRBV5-1; CDR3: CASSPGTGRNQPQHF; DNA: TGCGCCAGCAGTCCCGGGACAGGGAGGAATCAGCCCCAGCATTTT
size: .; J: TRBJ2-1; D: TRBD2; V: TRBV29-1; CDR3: CSGSSSGAYNEQFF; DNA: TGCAGCGGAAGTTCTAGCGGGGCCTACAATGAGCAGTTCTTC
size: few; J: TRBJ1-3; D: .; V: TRBV5-1; CDR3: CASSLGGGASGNTIYF; DNA: TGCGCCAGCAGCTTGGGCGGGGGCGCTTCTGGAAACACCATATATTTT
size: .; J: TRBJ1-3; D: .; V: TRBV7-9; CDR3: CASSLREISGNTIYF; DNA: TGTGCCAGCAGCTTACGGGAGATCTCTGGAAACACCATATATTTT
size: .; J: TRBJ1-2; D: TRBD1; V: TRBV5-4; CDR3: CASTRDRGYGYTF; DNA: TGTGCCAGCACCCGGGACAGGGGTTATGGCTACACCTTC
size: .; J: TRBJ2-5; D: .; V: TRBV12-3/TRBV12-4; CDR3: CASRRGETQYF; DNA: TGTGCCAGCAGGCGCGGGGAGACCCAGTACTTC
size: .; J: TRBJ2-5; D: TRBD2; V: TRBV29-1; CDR3: CSVVLGLAGTSWQETQYF; DNA: TGCAGCGTTGTTTTGGGACTAGCGGGAACCAGTTGGCAAGAGACCCAGTACTTC